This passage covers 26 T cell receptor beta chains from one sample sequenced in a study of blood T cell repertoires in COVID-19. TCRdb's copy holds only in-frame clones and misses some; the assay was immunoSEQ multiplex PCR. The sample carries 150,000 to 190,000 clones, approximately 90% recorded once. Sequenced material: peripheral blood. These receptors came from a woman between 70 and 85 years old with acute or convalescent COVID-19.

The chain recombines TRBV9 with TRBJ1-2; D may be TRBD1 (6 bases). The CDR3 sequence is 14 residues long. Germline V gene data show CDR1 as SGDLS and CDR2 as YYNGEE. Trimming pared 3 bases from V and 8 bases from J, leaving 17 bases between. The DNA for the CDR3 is TGTGCCAGCAGCGGGTTTACAGGGTTGCGCGGCTACACCTTC. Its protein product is CASSGFTGLRGYTF.

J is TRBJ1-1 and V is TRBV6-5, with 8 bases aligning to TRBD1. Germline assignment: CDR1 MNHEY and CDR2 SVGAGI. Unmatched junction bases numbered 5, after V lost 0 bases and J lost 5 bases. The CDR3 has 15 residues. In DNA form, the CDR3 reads TGTGCCAGCAGTTACTCTAGGACAGGGAGGACTGAAGCTTTCTTT. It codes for CASSYSRTGRTEAFF.

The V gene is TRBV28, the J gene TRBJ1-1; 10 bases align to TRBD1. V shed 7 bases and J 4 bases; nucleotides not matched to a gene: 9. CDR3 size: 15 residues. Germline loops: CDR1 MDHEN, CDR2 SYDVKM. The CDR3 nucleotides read TGTGCCAGCATCACCCCAGGGACAGGGGCCACTGAAGCTTTCTTT. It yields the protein CASITPGTGATEAFF. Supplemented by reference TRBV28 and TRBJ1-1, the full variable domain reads DVKVTQSSRYLVKRTGEKVFLECVQDMDHENMFWYRQDPGLGLRLIYFSYDVKMKEKGDIPEGYSVSREKKERFSLILESASTNQTSMYLCASITPGTGATEAFFGQGTRLTVV.

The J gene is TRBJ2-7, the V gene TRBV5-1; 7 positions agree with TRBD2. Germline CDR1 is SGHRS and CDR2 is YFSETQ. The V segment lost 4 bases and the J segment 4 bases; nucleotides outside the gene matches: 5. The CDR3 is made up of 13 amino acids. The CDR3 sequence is CASSIDGGYEQYV. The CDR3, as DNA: TGCGCCAGCAGCATTGACGGGGGGTACGAGCAGTACGTC.

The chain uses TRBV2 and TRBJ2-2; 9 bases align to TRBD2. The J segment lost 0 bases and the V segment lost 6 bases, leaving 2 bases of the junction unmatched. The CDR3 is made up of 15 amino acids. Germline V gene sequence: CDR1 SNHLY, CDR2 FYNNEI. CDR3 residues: CASRPSGANTGELFF. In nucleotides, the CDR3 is TGTGCCAGCAGACCTAGCGGGGCGAACACCGGGGAGCTGTTTTTT.

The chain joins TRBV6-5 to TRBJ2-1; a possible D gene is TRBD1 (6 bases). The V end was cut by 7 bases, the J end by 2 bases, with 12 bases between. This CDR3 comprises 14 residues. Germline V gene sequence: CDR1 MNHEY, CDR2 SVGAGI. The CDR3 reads CASKPTGAYNEQFF. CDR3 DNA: TGTGCCAGCAAACCGACAGGTGCCTACAATGAGCAGTTCTTC.

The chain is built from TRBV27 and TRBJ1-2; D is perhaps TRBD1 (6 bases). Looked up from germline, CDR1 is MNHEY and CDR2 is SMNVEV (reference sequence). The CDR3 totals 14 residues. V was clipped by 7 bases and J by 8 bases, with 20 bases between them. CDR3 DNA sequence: TGTGCCAGCAATACAGACAGGACCCCCGGAGGCTACACCTTC. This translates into CASNTDRTPGGYTF.

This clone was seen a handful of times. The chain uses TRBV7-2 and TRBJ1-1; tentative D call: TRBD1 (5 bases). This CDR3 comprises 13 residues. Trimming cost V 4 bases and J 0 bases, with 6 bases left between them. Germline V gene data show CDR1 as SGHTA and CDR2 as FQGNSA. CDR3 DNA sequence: TGTGCCAGCAGCTGGGGCCTGAACACTGAAGCTTTCTTT. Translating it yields CASSWGLNTEAFF.

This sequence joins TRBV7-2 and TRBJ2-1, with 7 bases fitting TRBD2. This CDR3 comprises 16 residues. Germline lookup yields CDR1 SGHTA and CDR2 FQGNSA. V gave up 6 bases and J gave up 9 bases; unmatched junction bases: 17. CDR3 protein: CASSPRYGGGQGEQFF. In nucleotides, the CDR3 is TGTGCCAGCAGTCCAAGGTACGGCGGGGGTCAAGGTGAGCAGTTCTTC.

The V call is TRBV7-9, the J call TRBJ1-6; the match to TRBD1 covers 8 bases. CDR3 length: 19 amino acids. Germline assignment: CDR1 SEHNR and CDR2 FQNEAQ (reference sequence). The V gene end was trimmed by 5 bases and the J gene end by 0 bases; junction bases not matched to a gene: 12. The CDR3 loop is CASSTTRKTGGSYNSPLHF. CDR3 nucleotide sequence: TGTGCCAGCAGCACGACAAGAAAAACAGGGGGCTCCTATAATTCACCCCTCCACTTT.

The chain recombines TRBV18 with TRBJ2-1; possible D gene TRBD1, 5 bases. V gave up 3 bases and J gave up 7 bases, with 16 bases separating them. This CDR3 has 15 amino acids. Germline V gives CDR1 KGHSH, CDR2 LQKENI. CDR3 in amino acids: CASSPKGDRGNEQFF. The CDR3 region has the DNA TGTGCCAGCTCACCGAAAGGGGATCGCGGAAATGAGCAGTTCTTC.

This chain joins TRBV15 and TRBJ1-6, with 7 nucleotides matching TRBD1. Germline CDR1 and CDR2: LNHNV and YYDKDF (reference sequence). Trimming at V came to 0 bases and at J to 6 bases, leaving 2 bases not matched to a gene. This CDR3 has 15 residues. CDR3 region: CATSRDAGGNSPLHF. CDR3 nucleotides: TGTGCCACCAGCAGAGATGCAGGGGGTAATTCACCCCTCCACTTT. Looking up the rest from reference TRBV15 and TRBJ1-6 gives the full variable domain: DAMVIQNPRYQVTQFGKPVTLSCSQTLNHNVMYWYQQKSSQAPKLLFHYYDKDFNNEADTPDNFQSRRPNTSFCFLDIRSPGLGDTAMYLCATSRDAGGNSPLHFGNGTRLTVT.

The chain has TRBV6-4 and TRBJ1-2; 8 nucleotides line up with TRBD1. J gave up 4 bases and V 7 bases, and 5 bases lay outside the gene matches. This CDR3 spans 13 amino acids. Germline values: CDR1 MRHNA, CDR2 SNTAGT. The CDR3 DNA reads TGTGCCAGCACCACCACAGGGGGCTATGGCTACACCTTC. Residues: CASTTTGGYGYTF.

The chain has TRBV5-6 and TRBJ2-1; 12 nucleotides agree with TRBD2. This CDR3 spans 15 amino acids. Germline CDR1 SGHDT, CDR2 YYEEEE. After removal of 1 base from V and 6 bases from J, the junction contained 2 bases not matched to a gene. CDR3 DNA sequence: TGTGCCAGCAGCTTGTGGACTAGCGGGGTCAATGAGCAGTTCTTC. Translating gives CASSLWTSGVNEQFF.

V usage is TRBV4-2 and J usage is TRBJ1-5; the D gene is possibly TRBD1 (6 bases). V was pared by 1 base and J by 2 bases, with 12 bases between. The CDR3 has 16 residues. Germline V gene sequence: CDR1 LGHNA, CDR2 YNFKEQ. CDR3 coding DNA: TGTGCCAGCAGCCAAGTTACAGGGAATCGCAATCAGCCCCAGCATTTT. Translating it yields CASSQVTGNRNQPQHF.

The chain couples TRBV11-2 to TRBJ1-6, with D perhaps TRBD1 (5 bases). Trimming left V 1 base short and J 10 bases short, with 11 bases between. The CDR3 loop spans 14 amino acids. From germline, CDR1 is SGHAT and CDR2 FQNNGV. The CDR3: CASSLVRARSPLHF. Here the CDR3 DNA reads TGTGCCAGCAGCTTAGTCAGGGCAAGATCACCCCTCCACTTT.

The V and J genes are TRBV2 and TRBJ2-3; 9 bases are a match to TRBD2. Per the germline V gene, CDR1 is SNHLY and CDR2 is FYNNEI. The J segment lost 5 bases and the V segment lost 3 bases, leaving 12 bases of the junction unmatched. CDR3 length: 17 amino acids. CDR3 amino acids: CASSDPSTSGLEDTQYF. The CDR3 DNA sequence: TGTGCCAGCAGTGACCCGAGCACTAGCGGGCTGGAAGATACGCAGTATTTT.

The CDR3 region is CASSLLPGQGDYEQYV. The CDR3 region has the DNA TGTGCCAGCAGCTTACTTCCGGGACAGGGGGACTACGAGCAGTACGTC. V gene TRBV11-2 combines with J gene TRBJ2-7; TRBD1 agrees at 11 bases. The CDR3 runs 16 residues. The V gene's germline CDR1 is SGHAT and CDR2 FQNNGV. Germline trimming cut 2 bases from V and 3 bases from J; bases unmatched to any gene: 6.

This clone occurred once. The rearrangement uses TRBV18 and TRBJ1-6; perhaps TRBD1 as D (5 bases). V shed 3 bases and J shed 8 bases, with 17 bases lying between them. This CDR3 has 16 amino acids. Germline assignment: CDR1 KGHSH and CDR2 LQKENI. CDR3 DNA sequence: TGTGCCAGCTCACCGAATATGGCGGGGGGTGATTCACCCCTCCACTTT. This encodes CASSPNMAGGDSPLHF.

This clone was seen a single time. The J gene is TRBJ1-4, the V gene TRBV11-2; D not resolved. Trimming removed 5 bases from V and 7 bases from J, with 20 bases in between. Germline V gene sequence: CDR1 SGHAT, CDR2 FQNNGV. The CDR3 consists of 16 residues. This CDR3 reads CASSLRRGIGFEKLFF. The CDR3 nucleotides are TGTGCCAGCAGCCTCCGACGAGGGATCGGGTTTGAAAAACTGTTTTTT.

The CDR3: CASSSAVNTEAFF. The CDR3 DNA is TGTGCCAGCAGTAGTGCAGTGAACACTGAAGCTTTCTTT. This chain connects TRBV2 to TRBJ1-1; D is uncertain. Germline CDR1 reads SNHLY; CDR2 reads FYNNEI. There are 13 residues in the CDR3. With 5 bases removed from V and 0 bases from J, the gap between germline ends came to 7 bases.

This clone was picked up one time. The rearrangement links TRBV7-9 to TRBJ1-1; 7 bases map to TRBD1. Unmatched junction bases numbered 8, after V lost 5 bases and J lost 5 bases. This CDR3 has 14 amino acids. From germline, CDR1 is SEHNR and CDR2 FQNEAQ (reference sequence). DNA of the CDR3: TGTGCCAGCAGCACCCGACAGGGTGGAACTGAAGCTTTCTTT. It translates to CASSTRQGGTEAFF. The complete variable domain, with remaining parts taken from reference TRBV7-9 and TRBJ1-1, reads DTGVSQNPRHKITKRGQNVTFRCDPISEHNRLYWYRQTLGQGPEFLTYFQNEAQLEKSRLLSDRFSAERPKGSFSTLEIQRTEQGDSAMYLCASSTRQGGTEAFFGQGTRLTVV.

CDR3 in DNA: TGTGCCAGCACCGATTATGCGGGCGCCAACTATGGCTACACCTTC. This gives the protein CASTDYAGANYGYTF. V and J are TRBV19 and TRBJ1-2; D is undetermined. Germline V lookup: CDR1 LNHDA, CDR2 SQIVND (reference sequence). V lost 9 bases and J lost 2, with 19 bases in between. The CDR3 is 15 amino acids.

CDR3 in amino acids: CASSIVGRGGFYNEQFF. CDR3 in DNA: TGTGCCAGTAGTATAGTAGGGCGGGGGGGGTTTTACAATGAGCAGTTCTTC. The rearrangement links TRBV19 to TRBJ2-1, with 9 bases aligning to TRBD2. The J segment lost 4 bases and the V segment lost 1 base, leaving 8 bases of the junction unmatched. This CDR3 is built from 17 residues. Germline V gene lookup returns CDR1 LNHDA and CDR2 SQIVND (reference sequence).

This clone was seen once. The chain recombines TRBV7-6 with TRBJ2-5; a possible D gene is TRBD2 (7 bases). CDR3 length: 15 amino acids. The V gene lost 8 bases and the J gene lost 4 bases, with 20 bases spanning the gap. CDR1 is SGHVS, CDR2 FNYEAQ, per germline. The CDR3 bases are TGTGCCAGCGGTGTACGGGGGGCCTCCGGAGAGACCCAGTACTTC. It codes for CASGVRGASGETQYF. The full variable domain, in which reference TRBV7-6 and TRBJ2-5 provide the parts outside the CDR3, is GAGVSQSPRYKVTKRGQDVALRCDPISGHVSLYWYRQALGQGPEFLTYFNYEAQQDKSGLPNDRFSAERPEGSISTLTIQRTEQRDSAMYRCASGVRGASGETQYFGPGTRLLVL.

The CDR3 is CASSELAFATNEKLFF. The CDR3 nucleotides are TGTGCCAGCAGTGAATTGGCCTTTGCAACTAATGAAAAACTGTTTTTT. The chain employs TRBV2 and TRBJ1-4; D not certain. This CDR3 comprises 16 residues. The V gene lost 2 bases and the J gene lost 0 bases, with 10 bases spanning the gap. Germline CDR1 and CDR2: SNHLY and FYNNEI.